What follows are 27 T cell receptor beta chains derived from one specimen sequenced in a study of blood T cell repertoires in COVID-19. Measured with immunoSEQ multiplex PCR; TCRdb has only the in-frame clones, and not every one. This sample has around 300,000 clones, with approximately 88% found just once. Material for sequencing was peripheral blood. All receptors derive from a woman aged 45-65 years with active or convalescent COVID-19.

This sequence joins TRBV24-1 and TRBJ2-1, with D perhaps matching TRBD2 (5 bases). This CDR3 has 16 amino acids. Between the trimmed V and J ends, which lost 5 bases and 0 bases, there was a span of 13 bases. CDR1 is KGHDR and CDR2 is SFDVKD in the germline V gene. DNA for the CDR3: TGTGCCACCAGTGCCTCCCTAGCTGACTCCTACAATGAGCAGTTCTTC. Translation: CATSASLADSYNEQFF.

The V gene is TRBV5-1, the J gene TRBJ2-1; 13 nucleotides line up with TRBD2. CDR1 is SGHRS, CDR2 YFSETQ, per germline. The CDR3 contains 19 residues. V was clipped by 3 bases and J by 2 bases; unmatched bases: 11. CDR3 region: CASSSIDGTSGTPYNEQFF. The CDR3 DNA reads as TGCGCCAGCAGCTCAATAGATGGGACTAGCGGGACTCCCTACAATGAGCAGTTCTTC.

The J gene is TRBJ2-3, the V gene TRBV30; no reliable D call. CDR3 length: 15 amino acids. Germline-derived CDR1 and CDR2 are GTSNPN and SVGIG (reference sequence). Trimming pared 3 bases from V and 4 bases from J, leaving 17 bases between. CDR3 sequence reads: CAWRPTPARSDTQYF. The CDR3 bases are TGTGCCTGGAGGCCCACTCCCGCCCGCTCAGATACGCAGTATTTT.

The chain links TRBV18 to TRBJ1-4, with TRBD1 identical over 8 bases. The ends lost 3 bases at V and 8 bases at J; junction bases unmatched: 11. Germline CDR1 reads KGHSH; CDR2 reads LQKENI. There are 16 residues in the CDR3. In DNA, the CDR3 is TGTGCCAGCTCACCTGACCTACAGGGGGTTGGGGAAAAACTGTTTTTT. Its protein is CASSPDLQGVGEKLFF.

The chain joins TRBV6-2 or TRBV6-3 to TRBJ2-7; D gene unclear. The CDR3 covers 12 residues. Germline V lookup: CDR1 MNHEY, CDR2 SVGEGT. Trimming took off 2 bases at V and 3 bases at J, with 5 bases between the two ends. CDR3 coding DNA: TGTGCCAGCAGTTACCGCGGCTACGAGCAGTACTTC. It translates to CASSYRGYEQYF.

The chain carries TRBV2 and TRBJ2-5; D gene uncertain. Germline lookup yields CDR1 SNHLY and CDR2 FYNNEI. V was clipped by 3 bases and J by 2 bases, with 7 bases between them. The CDR3 has 13 residues. The CDR3 sequence: CASSERRQETQYF. The DNA for the CDR3 is TGTGCCAGCAGTGAGCGGCGGCAAGAGACCCAGTACTTC.

V and J are TRBV3-1 (or the pseudogene TRBV3-2) and TRBJ1-1; D unclear. The V end was cut by 2 bases, the J end by 3 bases, with 7 bases between. Germline V lookup: CDR1 LGHDT, CDR2 YNNKEL (reference sequence). The CDR3 has 13 residues. CDR3 bases: TGTGCCAGCAGCCAACCGAGCTACACTGAAGCTTTCTTT. The encoded protein is CASSQPSYTEAFF.

The chain links TRBV11-3 to TRBJ2-7, with 10 bases lining up with TRBD1. After removal of 6 bases from V and 2 bases from J, the junction contained 4 bases not matched to a gene. In germline, CDR1 is SGHNT, CDR2 YENEEA. The CDR3 runs to 14 residues. Here the CDR3 reads CASSLGQGTYEQYF. The DNA of the CDR3 is TGTGCCAGCAGTCTGGGACAGGGGACCTACGAGCAGTACTTC.

This sequence joins TRBV7-2 and TRBJ2-1, with D possibly TRBD2 on 7 matching bases. The V gene lost 2 bases and the J gene lost 6 bases, with 20 bases spanning the gap. Germline loops: CDR1 SGHTA, CDR2 FQGNSA. There are 17 residues in the CDR3. CDR3 sequence reads: CASSLIIGGGSGNEQFF. DNA of the CDR3: TGTGCCAGCAGCTTAATTATCGGCGGGGGCAGTGGCAATGAGCAGTTCTTC.

The J gene is TRBJ2-3, the V gene TRBV7-8; a weak D match, TRBD2 (5 bases). CDR1 and CDR2 from the germline V gene are SGHVS and FQNEAQ. V lost 1 base to trimming and J lost 0 bases, with 11 bases between them. CDR3 size: 16 residues. The CDR3 loop reads CASSLDSGLSTDTQYF. The CDR3 bases are TGTGCCAGCAGCTTAGATTCTGGACTCAGCACAGATACGCAGTATTTT.

Remarks on this clone: At one end the junction does not follow the germline gene, possibly because of a read error. This chain joins TRBV10-3 and TRBJ1-6; no definite D call. This CDR3 contains 15 residues. CDR1 ENHRY and CDR2 SYGVKD come from the germline V gene. CDR3 nucleotide sequence: TGTGCCATCAGGGAGTCGAGCTCCTATAATTCACCCCTCCACTTT. Residues: CAIRESSSYNSPLHF.

The chain employs TRBV9 and TRBJ2-2; TRBD2 matches 9 bases. J lost 3 bases, V lost 7 bases, and 10 bases had no gene match. There are 16 residues in the CDR3. Germline CDR1 reads SGDLS; CDR2 reads YYNGEE. CDR3 sequence (DNA): TGTGCCAGCCGTAAAGGCGGGGGGGTGGACACCGGGGAGCTGTTTTTT. Its protein is CASRKGGGVDTGELFF.

CDR3 in amino acids: CASSLRTGRGPTEAFF. In DNA, the CDR3 is TGTGCCAGCAGTTTACGGACAGGGAGGGGACCCACTGAAGCTTTCTTT. The J gene is TRBJ1-1, the V gene TRBV28; 8 bases agree with TRBD1. J was trimmed by 4 bases and V by 2 bases; bases with no gene match: 9. The germline gives CDR1 MDHEN, CDR2 SYDVKM. The CDR3 extends over 16 amino acids.

V gene TRBV7-8 combines with J gene TRBJ2-1; D gene ambiguous. V lost 4 bases and J lost 7, with 11 bases in between. This CDR3 spans 13 amino acids. Germline V gene lookup returns CDR1 SGHVS and CDR2 FQNEAQ. The CDR3 coding sequence is TGTGCCAGCAGCTCCGGAGTCACGAATGAGCAGTTCTTC. It encodes CASSSGVTNEQFF.

The chain carries TRBV5-6 and TRBJ1-3; D uncertain. In germline, CDR1 is SGHDT, CDR2 YYEEEE. The V end was cut by 4 bases, the J end by 0 bases, with 5 bases between. There are 13 residues in the CDR3. CDR3 protein: CASSLRSGNTIYF. CDR3 DNA: TGTGCCAGCAGCCTCCGCTCTGGAAACACCATATATTTT.

This chain links TRBV3-1 (or the pseudogene TRBV3-2) with TRBJ2-1, with 10 nucleotides matching TRBD2. The CDR3 loop spans 16 amino acids. CDR1 and CDR2 (germline): LGHDT, YNNKEL (reference sequence). Trimming at V came to 1 base and at J to 8 bases, leaving 8 bases not matched to a gene. The CDR3 region is CASSQVIGTSDYEQFF. In nucleotides, the CDR3 is TGTGCCAGCAGCCAAGTTATCGGGACTAGCGACTATGAGCAGTTCTTC.

The chain uses TRBV28 and TRBJ2-6; the D gene is possibly TRBD2 (6 bases). With 7 bases removed from V and 0 bases from J, the gap between germline ends came to 7 bases. Germline values: CDR1 MDHEN, CDR2 SYDVKM. The CDR3 spans 14 residues. DNA of the CDR3: TGTGCCAGCACGACTAGCTCTGGGGCCAACGTCCTGACTTTC. Encoded protein: CASTTSSGANVLTF. Together with reference TRBV28 and TRBJ2-6, the CDR3 gives the full variable domain: DVKVTQSSRYLVKRTGEKVFLECVQDMDHENMFWYRQDPGLGLRLIYFSYDVKMKEKGDIPEGYSVSREKKERFSLILESASTNQTSMYLCASTTSSGANVLTFGAGSRLTVL.

This clone is a singleton in its sample. The chain employs TRBV3-1 (or the pseudogene TRBV3-2) and TRBJ2-3; D possibly corresponds to TRBD1 (5 bases). Germline V gene sequence: CDR1 LGHDT, CDR2 YNNKEL (reference sequence). Trimming pared 4 bases from V and 5 bases from J, leaving 13 bases between. The CDR3 is 14 amino acids. The CDR3: CASSPRTRVDTQYF. CDR3 nucleotides: TGTGCCAGCAGCCCCCGAACCAGGGTAGATACGCAGTATTTT.

V is TRBV30 and J is TRBJ1-5; the match to TRBD1 covers 8 bases. V lost 5 bases, J lost 4 bases, and 10 bases stayed unmatched. The CDR3 covers 15 residues. CDR1 and CDR2 from the germline V gene are GTSNPN and SVGIG (reference sequence). CDR3 sequence (DNA): TGTGCCTGGGGGGATAGGACAGGGACAAATCAGCCCCAGCATTTT. This translates into CAWGDRTGTNQPQHF.

J is TRBJ1-3 and V is TRBV6-2 or TRBV6-3; weak D call: TRBD1 (5 bases). Germline CDR1 and CDR2: MNHEY and SVGEGT. The length of the CDR3 is 15 residues. Trimming pared 6 bases from V and 0 bases from J, leaving 12 bases between. In DNA, the CDR3 is TGTGCCAGCAGCCTATTGGGGCGCTCTGGAAACACCATATATTTT. Translating gives CASSLLGRSGNTIYF.

The chain joins TRBV7-9 to TRBJ2-7; D uncertain. The CDR3 extends over 13 amino acids. Germline loops: CDR1 SEHNR, CDR2 FQNEAQ (reference sequence). Trimming removed 1 base from V and 2 bases from J, with 6 bases in between. CDR3 region: CASSLERTYEQYF. The CDR3 DNA reads TGTGCCAGCAGCTTAGAGAGAACCTACGAGCAGTACTTC.

The gene calls are TRBV6-2 or TRBV6-3 and TRBJ2-7, with unresolved D. V dropped 0 bases and J dropped 7 bases, with 7 bases sitting between them. Germline CDR1 is MNHEY and CDR2 is SVGEGT. The CDR3 runs 12 residues. The CDR3: CASSYSLREQYF. The CDR3 bases are TGTGCCAGCAGTTACTCTCTACGAGAGCAGTACTTC.

On this clone: Other DNA sequences in the sample encode the same CDR3. V usage is TRBV21-1 and J usage is TRBJ2-5; the D call in the table, TRBD1, was not verified against the DNA. TRBV21-1 is a documented pseudogene. This CDR3 comprises 15 residues. In DNA form, the CDR3 reads TGTGCCAGCAGCAAGGGGGGACAGCACCAAGAGACCCAGTACTTC. Its protein product is CASSKGGQHQETQYF.

The rearrangement joins TRBV9 to TRBJ2-1; D is perhaps TRBD2 (5 bases). The ends were cut back, 0 bases at V and 3 bases at J, with 7 bases in the middle. The germline CDR1 and CDR2 sequences are SGDLS and YYNGEE. The CDR3 is 14 residues long. The CDR3 spells CASSVVGDYNEQFF. CDR3 nucleotide sequence: TGTGCCAGCAGCGTAGTCGGGGACTACAATGAGCAGTTCTTC.

The rearrangement uses TRBV5-1 and TRBJ1-5; D call uncertain. In germline, CDR1 is SGHRS, CDR2 YFSETQ. CDR3 length: 15 residues. The ends were cut back, 0 bases at V and 0 bases at J, with 7 bases in the middle. The CDR3 is CASSLEGSSNQPQHF. CDR3 bases: TGCGCCAGCAGCTTGGAAGGGAGTAGCAATCAGCCCCAGCATTTT.

This clone was counted once. The V call is TRBV7-6, the J call TRBJ2-7; tentatively, D is TRBD2 (6 bases). Germline lookup yields CDR1 SGHVS and CDR2 FNYEAQ. There are 14 residues in the CDR3. Trimming pared 1 base from V and 11 bases from J, leaving 18 bases between. The CDR3 loop reads CASSLVRDAGQEYF. CDR3 DNA: TGTGCCAGCAGCTTAGTTAGGGATGCGGGGCAGGAGTACTTC.

The chain links TRBV7-6 to TRBJ2-1, with 10 bases fitting TRBD2. The J segment lost 4 bases and the V segment lost 3 bases, leaving 0 bases of the junction unmatched. Germline V gene sequence: CDR1 SGHVS, CDR2 FNYEAQ. The CDR3 runs 14 residues. The CDR3 DNA reads TGTGCCAGCAGCTTGACTAGCGGGTACAATGAGCAGTTCTTC. Protein: CASSLTSGYNEQFF.